The 5 T cell receptor beta chains given below trace back to one sample, sequenced in a study of technical replicates of blood from several donors. Assay: immunoSEQ multiplex PCR; the TCRdb copy retains only in-frame clones and omits some. This sample has more than 75,000 clones; roughly 95% occur once, and the top ten carry around 0.37%. The sequencing input was T cells isolated from PBMCs. The receptors stem from a human donor in good health.

This chain links TRBV15 with TRBJ1-5; 8 bases fit TRBD1. V dropped 3 bases and J dropped 3; count of bases not matched to a gene: 7. This CDR3 has 16 residues. Germline CDR1 reads LNHNV; CDR2 reads YYDKDF (reference sequence). The CDR3: CATSSVWGQVNQPQHF. In DNA form, the CDR3 reads TGTGCCACCAGCAGTGTCTGGGGACAGGTCAATCAGCCCCAGCATTTT.

The CDR3 protein is CASSLYGSFYGYTF. For the CDR3, the DNA is TGTGCCAGCAGTTTATACGGGAGTTTCTATGGCTACACCTTC. The chain is built from TRBV28 and TRBJ1-2; no reliable D call. The germline CDR1 and CDR2 sequences are MDHEN and SYDVKM. The CDR3 loop spans 14 amino acids. Trimming cost V 1 base and J 4 bases, with 10 bases left between them.

This clone is a singleton in its sample. V usage is TRBV9 and J usage is TRBJ2-1; TRBD2 might be the D (7 bases). Deletions cut 3 bases from V and 4 bases from J, with 11 bases between. The CDR3 contains 14 residues. Germline V CDR1 and CDR2: SGDLS, YYNGEE. CDR3 protein: CASSEGGKYNEQFF. As DNA, the CDR3 is TGTGCCAGCAGCGAGGGGGGGAAATACAATGAGCAGTTCTTC.

The gene calls are TRBV7-3 and TRBJ2-3; 7 bases fit TRBD1. J gave up 5 bases and V 2 bases, and 7 bases lay outside the gene matches. Germline V gives CDR1 SGHTA, CDR2 FQGTGA. This CDR3 spans 15 amino acids. The CDR3 bases are TGTGCCAGCAGCTTACTGCCAGGGGGTGGAGATACGCAGTATTTT. As protein: CASSLLPGGGDTQYF.

V is TRBV5-1 and J is TRBJ2-2; 10 bases align to TRBD1. The CDR3 extends over 17 amino acids. Germline CDR1 is SGHRS and CDR2 is YFSETQ. The V segment lost 0 bases and the J segment 5 bases; nucleotides outside the gene matches: 7. The CDR3 DNA is TGCGCCAGCAGCTTGGGAGGGACAGGGGTGAGAACCGGGGAGCTGTTTTTT. Amino acids: CASSLGGTGVRTGELFF.